The entry below describes one T cell receptor beta chain. Its antigen remains unknown. The CDR3 extends over 14 amino acids. Germline V gene lookup returns CDR1 MNHEY and CDR2 SMNVEV (reference sequence). This specimen belongs to a study of blood T cells in healthy people across ages. Then a second PCR, running roughly 7 to 11 cycles, was carried out with a sample-barcoded 5' primer and a J-beta primer mix. TCRdb recomputed calls from the 5' RACE reads with MiXCR, one row per CDR3 protein. The table records 1,500,000 or so distinct CDR3 sequences, approximately 63% of them present only once. Study findings and constraints: Observed TCR beta diversity per million T cells went down as age went up. This fall followed a roughly linear course with age.

Ranging in age from roughly 6 to 90, the donors were healthy Caucasian individuals from Russia. This receptor was identified in a man younger than 30 in good health. The sample comprised blood. The chain recombines TRBV27 with TRBJ2-5; tentatively, D is TRBD2 (6 bases). The J call may be mistaken, given a closer DNA end match to TRBJ2-7. CDR3: CASSLFAGRYEQYF. The CDR3 region has the DNA TGTGCCAGCAGTTTGTTCGCGGGACGCTACGAGCAGTACTTC.